Below, 2 T cell receptor beta chains from the same sample are listed, as sequenced in a study of T cells after yellow fever vaccination. TCRdb re-derived calls from the 5' RACE reads in MiXCR, one entry per CDR3 protein. The sample comprises about 74,000 distinct CDR3 sequences, more than 5.5% of which are singletons, and roughly 35% rests with the top ten. This sample comprised CD8+ T cells sorted from PBMCs, obtained less than 6 days after the first yellow fever vaccination. These receptors were obtained from a man younger than 35 who received the YFV17D yellow fever vaccine.

This clonotype was observed a few times. The chain carries TRBV4-2 and TRBJ2-1; 9 bases match TRBD2. Germline lookup yields CDR1 LGHNA and CDR2 YNFKEQ. CDR3 length equals 16 residues. Germline trimming cut 1 base from V and 4 bases from J; bases unmatched to any gene: 5. CDR3 residues: CASSQVPSGEYNEQFF. In DNA, the CDR3 is TGTGCCAGCAGCCAAGTACCTAGCGGGGAATACAATGAGCAGTTCTTC.

This clonotype was seen at least ten times. The rearrangement links TRBV4-1 to TRBJ2-7, with D possibly matching TRBD2 (5 bases). CDR1 and CDR2 (germline): MGHRA, YSYEKL. Trimming cost V 1 base and J 1 base, with 11 bases left between them. The CDR3 runs to 15 residues. CDR3 bases: TGCGCCAGCAGCCAAGGACGGGATTTGTCCTACGAGCAGTACTTC. Protein: CASSQGRDLSYEQYF.